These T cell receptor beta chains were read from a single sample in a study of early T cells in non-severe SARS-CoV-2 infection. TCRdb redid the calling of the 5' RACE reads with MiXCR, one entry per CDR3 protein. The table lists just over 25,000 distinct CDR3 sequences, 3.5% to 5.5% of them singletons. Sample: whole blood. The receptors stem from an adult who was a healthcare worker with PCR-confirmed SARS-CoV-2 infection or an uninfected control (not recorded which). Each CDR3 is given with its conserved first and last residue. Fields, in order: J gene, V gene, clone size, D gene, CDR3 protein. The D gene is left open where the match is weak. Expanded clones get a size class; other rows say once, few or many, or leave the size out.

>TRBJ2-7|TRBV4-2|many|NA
CASSQDARDLLYEQYF
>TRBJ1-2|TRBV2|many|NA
CASRLDDGRYGYTF
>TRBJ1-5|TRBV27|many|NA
CASSFFGYSNQPQHF
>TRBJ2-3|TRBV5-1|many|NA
CASSLSDLTDTQYF
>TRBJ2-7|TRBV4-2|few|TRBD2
CASSLFVGTSASYEQYF
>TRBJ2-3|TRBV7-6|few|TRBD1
CASSLIAGQGKIDTQYF
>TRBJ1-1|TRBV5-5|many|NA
CASSTRDITPPGTEAFF
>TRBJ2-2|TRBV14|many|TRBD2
CASSLIAGVGTGELFF
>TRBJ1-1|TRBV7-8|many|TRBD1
CASSHQGEGITEAFF
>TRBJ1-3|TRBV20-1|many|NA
CSARDFGLGGNTIYF
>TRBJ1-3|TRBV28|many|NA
CASSSPTVLYVNTIYF
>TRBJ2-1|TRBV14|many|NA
CASSQQIYNEQFF
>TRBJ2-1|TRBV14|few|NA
CASSQTSSSYNEQFF
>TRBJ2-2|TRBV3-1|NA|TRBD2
CASSPGTSLTGELFF
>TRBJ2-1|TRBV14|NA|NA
CASSRIQGYLGDEQFF
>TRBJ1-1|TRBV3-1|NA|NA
CASSQRGTEAFF
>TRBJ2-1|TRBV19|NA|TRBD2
CASSTQSGSSYNEQFF
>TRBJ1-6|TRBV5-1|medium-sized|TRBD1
CASSSGQGSNSPLHF
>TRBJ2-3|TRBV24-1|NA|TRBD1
CATSPLGTGVGTDTQYF
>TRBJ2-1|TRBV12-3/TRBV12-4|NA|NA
CASSSYNEQFF
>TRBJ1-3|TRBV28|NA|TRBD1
CASSPSGTAFHTIYF
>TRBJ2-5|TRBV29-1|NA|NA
CSETVQETQYF
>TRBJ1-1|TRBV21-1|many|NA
CASPLRDRGRTEAFF
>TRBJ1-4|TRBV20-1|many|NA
CSASNEKLFF
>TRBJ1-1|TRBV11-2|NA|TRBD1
CASSRTGGNTEAFF
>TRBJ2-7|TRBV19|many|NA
CASSTSMLSYEQYF
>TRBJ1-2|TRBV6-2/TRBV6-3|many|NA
CASSYAGFYGYTF
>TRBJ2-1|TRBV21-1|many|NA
CASRTNNEQFF
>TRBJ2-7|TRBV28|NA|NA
CASSSINRETYEQYF
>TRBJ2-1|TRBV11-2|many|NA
CASSPPGRPTGEQFF
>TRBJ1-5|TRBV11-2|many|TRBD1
CASSLRTGLNQPQHF
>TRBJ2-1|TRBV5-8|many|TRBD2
CASRRRAGGDYNEQFF
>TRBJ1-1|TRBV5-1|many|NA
CASSFESVNTEAFF
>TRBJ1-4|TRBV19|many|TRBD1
CASEDRFEEKLFF
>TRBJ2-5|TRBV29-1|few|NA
CSKWEGVGETQYF
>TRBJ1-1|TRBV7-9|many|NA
CASSLHSLNTEAFF
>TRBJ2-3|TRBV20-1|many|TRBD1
CSATTGYEDTQYF
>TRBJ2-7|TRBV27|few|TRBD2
CASSPTSGKPGEQYF
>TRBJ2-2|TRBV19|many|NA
CASVPASVNTGELFF
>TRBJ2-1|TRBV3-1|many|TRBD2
CASSQDMRLAGRNEQFF
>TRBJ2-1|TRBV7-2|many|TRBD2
CASSARTLAGEYSEQFF
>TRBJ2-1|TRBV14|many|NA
CASSQEGLRPDRAQFF
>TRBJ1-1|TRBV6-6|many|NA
CASREESTEAFF
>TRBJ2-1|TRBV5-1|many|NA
CASSLDPYNEQFF
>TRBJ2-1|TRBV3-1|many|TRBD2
CASSQGVAGEQFF
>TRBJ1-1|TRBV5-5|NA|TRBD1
CASSLGDNRGKTEAFF
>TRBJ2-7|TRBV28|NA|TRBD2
CASTPSGLSSYEQYF
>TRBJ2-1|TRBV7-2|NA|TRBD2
CASSLGREVYNEQFF
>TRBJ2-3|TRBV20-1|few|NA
CSARESPADTQYF
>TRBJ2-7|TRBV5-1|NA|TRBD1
CASRQQGASSYEQYF
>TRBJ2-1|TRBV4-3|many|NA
CASSRTKGPTREQFF
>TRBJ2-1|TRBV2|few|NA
CASSAQQGGSYNEQFF
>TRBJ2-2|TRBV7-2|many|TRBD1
CASRGQGSSTGELFF
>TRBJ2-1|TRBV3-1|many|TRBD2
CASSRGLAGGSYNEQFF
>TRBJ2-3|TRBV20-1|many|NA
CSPRLVSGDTQYF
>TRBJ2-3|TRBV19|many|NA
CASSIGFPETDTQYF
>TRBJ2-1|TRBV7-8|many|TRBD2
CASSLKRLAQTYNEQFF
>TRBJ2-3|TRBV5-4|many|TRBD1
CASSPPGQGMNTQYF
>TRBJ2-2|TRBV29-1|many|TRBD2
CSVDAGVAGELFF
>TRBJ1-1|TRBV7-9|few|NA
CASSLQNTEAFF